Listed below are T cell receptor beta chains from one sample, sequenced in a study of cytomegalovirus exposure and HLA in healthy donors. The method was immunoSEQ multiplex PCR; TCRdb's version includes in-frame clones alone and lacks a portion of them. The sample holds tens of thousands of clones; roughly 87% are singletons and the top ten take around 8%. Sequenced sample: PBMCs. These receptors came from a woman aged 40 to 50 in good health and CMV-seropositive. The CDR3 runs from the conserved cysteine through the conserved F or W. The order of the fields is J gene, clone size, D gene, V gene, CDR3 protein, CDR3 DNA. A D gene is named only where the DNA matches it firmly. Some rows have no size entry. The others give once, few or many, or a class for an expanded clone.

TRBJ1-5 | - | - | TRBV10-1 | CASSPQGNQPQHF | TGCGCCAGCAGTCCTCAGGGAAATCAGCCCCAGCATTTT
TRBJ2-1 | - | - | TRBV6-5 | CASSRPYGDNEQFF | TGTGCCAGCAGTCGGCCCTACGGAGACAATGAGCAGTTCTTC
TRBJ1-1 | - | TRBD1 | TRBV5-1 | CASSWTGSTEAFF | TGCGCCAGCAGCTGGACAGGGAGCACTGAAGCTTTCTTT
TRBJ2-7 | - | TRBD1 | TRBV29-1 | CSAGTGTGGEQYF | TGCAGCGCTGGCACCGGGACAGGGGGCGAGCAGTACTTC
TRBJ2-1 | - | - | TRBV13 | CASSLEGVSSYNEQFF | TGTGCCAGCAGCTTAGAGGGGGTTAGCTCCTACAATGAGCAGTTCTTC
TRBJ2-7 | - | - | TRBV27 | CASSTLALGRGFYEQYF | TGTGCCAGCAGTACTTTAGCTCTTGGCAGAGGATTCTACGAGCAGTACTTC
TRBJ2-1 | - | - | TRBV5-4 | CASSSQSGYNEQFF | TGTGCCAGCAGCTCCCAGTCAGGGTACAATGAGCAGTTCTTC
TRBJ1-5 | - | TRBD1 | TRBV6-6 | CASSPGQGYSNQPQHF | TGTGCCAGCAGCCCCGGACAGGGTTATAGCAATCAGCCCCAGCATTTT
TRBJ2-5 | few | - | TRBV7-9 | CASSYGLAPETQYF | TGTGCCAGCAGCTATGGCCTAGCCCCTGAGACCCAGTACTTC
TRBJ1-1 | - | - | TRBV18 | CASSPPVYTGEKAFF | TGTGCCAGCTCACCACCGGTGTACACAGGAGAAAAAGCTTTCTTT
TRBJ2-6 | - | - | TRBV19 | CASSIIGAGALSGANVLTF | TGTGCCAGTAGTATAATAGGAGCAGGGGCCTTATCTGGGGCCAACGTCCTGACTTTC
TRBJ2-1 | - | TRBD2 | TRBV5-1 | CASRRQTSGSSYNEQFF | TGCGCCAGCAGACGACAGACTAGCGGGAGTTCCTACAATGAGCAGTTCTTC
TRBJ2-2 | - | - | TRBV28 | CASSLQTGELFF | TGTGCCAGCAGTTTACAAACCGGGGAGCTGTTTTTT
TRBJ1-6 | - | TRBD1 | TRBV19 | CASSIPGQGDSPLHF | TGTGCCAGTAGTATCCCGGGACAGGGCGATTCACCCCTCCACTTT
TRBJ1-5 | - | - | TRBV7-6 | CASSLELGGPQHF | TGTGCCAGCAGCTTAGAACTAGGAGGGCCCCAGCATTTT
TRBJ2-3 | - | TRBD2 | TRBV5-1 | CASSLVAGGGDTQYF | TGCGCCAGCAGCTTGGTAGCGGGAGGGGGAGATACGCAGTATTTT
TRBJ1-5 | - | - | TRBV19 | CASSIDRAQPQHF | TGTGCCAGTAGTATAGACAGGGCTCAGCCCCAGCATTTT
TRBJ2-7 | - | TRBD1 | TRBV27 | CASSLSGQGSYEQYF | TGTGCCAGCAGTTTATCGGGACAGGGTTCCTACGAGCAGTACTTC
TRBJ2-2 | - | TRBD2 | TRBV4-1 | CASSQGGGAGGITGELFF | TGCGCCAGCAGCCAGGGGGGAGGGGCGGGAGGTATCACCGGGGAGCTGTTTTTT
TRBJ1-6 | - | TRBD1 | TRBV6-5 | CASRRDRYNSPLHF | TGTGCCAGCAGGCGGGACAGATATAATTCACCCCTCCACTTT
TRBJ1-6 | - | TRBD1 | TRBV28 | CASSATGGRNSPLHF | TGTGCCAGCAGTGCTACAGGGGGTAGGAATTCACCCCTCCACTTT
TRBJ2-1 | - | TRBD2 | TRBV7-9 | CASSPGLAGVIEQFF | TGTGCCAGCAGCCCGGGACTAGCGGGAGTCATTGAGCAGTTCTTC
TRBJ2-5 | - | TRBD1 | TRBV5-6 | CASSSQGGQETQYF | TGTGCCAGCAGCTCACAGGGGGGACAGGAGACCCAGTACTTC
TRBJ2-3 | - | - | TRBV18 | CASSGQQGTDTQYF | TGTGCCAGCTCAGGACAGCAAGGGACAGATACGCAGTATTTT
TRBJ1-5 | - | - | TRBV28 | CASSPPTMGGNQPQHF | TGTGCCAGCAGTCCTCCCACCATGGGGGGAAATCAGCCCCAGCATTTT
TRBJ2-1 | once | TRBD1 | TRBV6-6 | CASSYSPGQNYNEQFF | TGTGCCAGCAGTTACTCTCCGGGACAGAACTACAATGAGCAGTTCTTC
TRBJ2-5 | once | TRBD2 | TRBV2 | CASSEAVAGGTGETQYF | TGTGCCAGCAGTGAAGCAGTAGCGGGAGGGACCGGGGAGACCCAGTACTTC
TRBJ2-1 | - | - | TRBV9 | CASSQRENLVNEQFF | TGTGCCAGCAGCCAAAGGGAGAATTTGGTGAATGAGCAGTTCTTC
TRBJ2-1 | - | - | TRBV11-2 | CASSLSGYNEQFF | TGTGCCAGCAGCTTATCAGGGTACAATGAGCAGTTCTTC
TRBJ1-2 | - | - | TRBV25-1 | CASSLLGTRAATF | TGTGCCAGCAGCCTATTGGGCACGAGGGCGGCCACCTTC
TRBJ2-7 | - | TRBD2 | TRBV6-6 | CASSLGLAETYEQYF | TGTGCCAGCAGCCTGGGACTAGCGGAAACCTACGAGCAGTACTTC
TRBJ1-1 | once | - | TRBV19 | CASSRRATEAFF | TGTGCCAGTAGTAGGAGGGCCACTGAAGCTTTCTTT
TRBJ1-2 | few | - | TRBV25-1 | CASSGAPGQKANYGYTF | TGTGCCAGCAGTGGTGCCCCCGGACAGAAAGCTAACTATGGCTACACCTTC
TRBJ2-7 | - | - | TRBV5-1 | CASSTNLYEQYF | TGCGCCAGCAGCACAAACCTGTACGAGCAGTACTTC
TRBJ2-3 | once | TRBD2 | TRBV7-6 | CASSLAYITTSDSTDTQYF | TGTGCCAGCAGCTTAGCGTATATAACGACTAGCGATAGCACAGATACGCAGTATTTT
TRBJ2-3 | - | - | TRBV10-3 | CAISEPGEDTQYF | TGTGCCATCAGTGAGCCGGGGGAGGATACGCAGTATTTT
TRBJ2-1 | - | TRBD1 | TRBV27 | CASSRQGQGGNEQFF | TGTGCCAGCAGTCGACAGGGACAGGGGGGGAATGAGCAGTTCTTC
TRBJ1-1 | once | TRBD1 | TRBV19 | CASQGQQNTEAFF | TGTGCCAGCCAGGGACAGCAGAACACTGAAGCTTTCTTT
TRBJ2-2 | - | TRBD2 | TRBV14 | CASSQDNPLAGDFGELFF | TGTGCCAGCAGCCAAGATAATCCCCTAGCGGGGGATTTCGGGGAGCTGTTTTTT
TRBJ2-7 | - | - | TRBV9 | CASSPEGGIGPYEQYF | TGTGCCAGCAGCCCAGAAGGAGGTATAGGGCCCTACGAGCAGTACTTC
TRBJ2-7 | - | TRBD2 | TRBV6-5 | CASSYLAGGPYEQYF | TGTGCCAGCAGTTACTTGGCGGGGGGACCCTACGAGCAGTACTTC
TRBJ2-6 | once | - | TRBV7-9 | CSSSFGFSGANVLTF | TGTTCCAGCAGCTTCGGGTTCTCTGGGGCCAACGTCCTGACTTTC
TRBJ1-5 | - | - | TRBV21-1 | CASSKEDTNQPQHF | TGTGCCAGCAGCAAAGAGGACACTAATCAGCCCCAGCATTTT
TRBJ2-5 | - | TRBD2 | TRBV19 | CASSTPGAGGGEETQYF | TGTGCCAGTAGTACCCCGGGGGCGGGAGGCGGGGAGGAGACCCAGTACTTC
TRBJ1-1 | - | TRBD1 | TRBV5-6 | CASSYLESDRRNTEAFF | TGTGCCAGCAGCTACCTCGAATCGGACAGGCGGAACACTGAAGCTTTCTTT
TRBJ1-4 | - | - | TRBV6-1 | CASSYGSSNEKLFF | TGTGCCAGCAGCTACGGGAGTTCTAATGAAAAACTGTTTTTT
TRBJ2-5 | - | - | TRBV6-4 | CASSDTHGGKETQYF | TGTGCCAGCAGTGACACCCACGGGGGAAAAGAGACCCAGTACTTC
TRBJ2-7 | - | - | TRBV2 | CASSVGDTRRYEQYF | TGTGCCAGCAGTGTCGGGGACACGAGAAGGTACGAGCAGTACTTC
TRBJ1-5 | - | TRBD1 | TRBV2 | CASRRETGGYQPQHF | TGTGCCAGCAGAAGGGAGACAGGGGGTTATCAGCCCCAGCATTTT
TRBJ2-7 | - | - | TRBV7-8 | CASSSAGGAYEQYF | TGTGCCAGCAGCTCGGCCGGGGGAGCCTACGAGCAGTACTTC
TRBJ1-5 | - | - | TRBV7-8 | CASSLDSVNQPQHF | TGTGCCAGCAGCTTAGATTCAGTCAATCAGCCCCAGCATTTT
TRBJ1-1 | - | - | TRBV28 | CATGVRGNTEAFF | TGTGCCACCGGGGTGCGGGGGAACACTGAAGCTTTCTTT
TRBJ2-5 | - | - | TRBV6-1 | CASIGWGGGETQYF | TGTGCCAGCATTGGTTGGGGAGGGGGAGAGACCCAGTACTTC
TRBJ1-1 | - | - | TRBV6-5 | CASSDFREGAFF | TGTGCCAGCAGCGATTTTCGAGAGGGAGCTTTCTTT
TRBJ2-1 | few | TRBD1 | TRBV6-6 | CASNPQGQGYNEQFF | TGTGCCAGCAATCCACAGGGACAGGGATACAATGAGCAGTTCTTC
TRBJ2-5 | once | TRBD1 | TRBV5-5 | CASIRTGHETQYF | TGTGCCAGCATACGGACAGGGCATGAGACCCAGTACTTC
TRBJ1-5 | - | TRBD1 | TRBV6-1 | CASERDSNQPQHF | TGTGCCAGCGAAAGGGACAGTAATCAGCCCCAGCATTTT
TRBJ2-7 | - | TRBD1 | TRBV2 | CASSEGTGDSYEQYF | TGTGCCAGCAGTGAGGGGACAGGGGACTCCTACGAGCAGTACTTC
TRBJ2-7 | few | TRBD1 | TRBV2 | CASAGTGYGEQYF | TGTGCCAGCGCCGGGACAGGGTATGGCGAGCAGTACTTC
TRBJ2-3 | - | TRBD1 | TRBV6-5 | CASSYAGGSYTDTQYF | TGTGCCAGCAGTTACGCAGGGGGCTCCTACACAGATACGCAGTATTTT